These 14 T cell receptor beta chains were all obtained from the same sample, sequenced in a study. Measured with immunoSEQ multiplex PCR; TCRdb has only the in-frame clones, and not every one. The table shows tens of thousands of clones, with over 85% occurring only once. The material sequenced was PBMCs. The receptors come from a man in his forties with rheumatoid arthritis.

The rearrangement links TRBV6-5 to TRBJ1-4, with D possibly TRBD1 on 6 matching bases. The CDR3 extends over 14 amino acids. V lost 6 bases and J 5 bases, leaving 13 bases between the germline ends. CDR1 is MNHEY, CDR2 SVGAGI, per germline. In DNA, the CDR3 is TGTGCCAGCAGCCCGGGACACCAGAATGAAAAACTGTTTTTT. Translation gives CASSPGHQNEKLFF.

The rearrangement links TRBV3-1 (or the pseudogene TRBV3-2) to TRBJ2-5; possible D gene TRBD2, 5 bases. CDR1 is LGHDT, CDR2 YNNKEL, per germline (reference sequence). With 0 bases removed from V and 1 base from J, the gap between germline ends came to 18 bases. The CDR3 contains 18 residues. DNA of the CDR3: TGTGCCAGCAGCCAAGATAATTGGGGAGCAACAATCCAAGAGACCCAGTACTTC. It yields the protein CASSQDNWGATIQETQYF.

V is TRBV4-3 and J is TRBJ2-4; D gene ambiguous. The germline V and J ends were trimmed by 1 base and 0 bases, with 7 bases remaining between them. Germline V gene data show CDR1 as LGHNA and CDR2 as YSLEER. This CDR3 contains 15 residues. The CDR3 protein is CASSQVGLAKNIQYF. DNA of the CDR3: TGCGCCAGCAGCCAAGTCGGGTTAGCCAAAAACATTCAGTACTTC.

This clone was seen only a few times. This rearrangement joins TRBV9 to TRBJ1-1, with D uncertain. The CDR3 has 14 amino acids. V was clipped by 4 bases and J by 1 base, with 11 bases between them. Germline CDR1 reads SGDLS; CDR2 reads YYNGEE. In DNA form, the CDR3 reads TGTGCCAGCAGCCCCACTCTGGGGAACACTGAAGCTTTCTTT. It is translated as CASSPTLGNTEAFF.

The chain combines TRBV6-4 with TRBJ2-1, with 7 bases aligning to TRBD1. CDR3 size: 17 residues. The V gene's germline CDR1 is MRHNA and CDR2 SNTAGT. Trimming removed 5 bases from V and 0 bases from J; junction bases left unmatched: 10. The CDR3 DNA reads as TGTGCCAGCAGTACTACTATGGGACAGAGCTCCTACAATGAGCAGTTCTTC. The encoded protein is CASSTTMGQSSYNEQFF.

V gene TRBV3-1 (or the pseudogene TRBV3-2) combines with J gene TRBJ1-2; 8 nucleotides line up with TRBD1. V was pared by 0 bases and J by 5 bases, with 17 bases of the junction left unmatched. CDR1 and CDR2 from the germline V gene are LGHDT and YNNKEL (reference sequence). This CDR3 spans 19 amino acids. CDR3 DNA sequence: TGTGCCAGCAGCCAAGAGGTCGAGGGACAGGTAAATTTATTATATGGCTACACCTTC. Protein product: CASSQEVEGQVNLLYGYTF.

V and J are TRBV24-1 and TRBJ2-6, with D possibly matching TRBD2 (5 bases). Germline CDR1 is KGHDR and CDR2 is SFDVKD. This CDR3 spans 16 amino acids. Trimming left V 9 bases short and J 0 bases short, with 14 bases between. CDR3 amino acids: CATVRDARSGANVLTF. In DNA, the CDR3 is TGTGCCACCGTACGGGATGCCCGCTCTGGGGCCAACGTCCTGACTTTC.

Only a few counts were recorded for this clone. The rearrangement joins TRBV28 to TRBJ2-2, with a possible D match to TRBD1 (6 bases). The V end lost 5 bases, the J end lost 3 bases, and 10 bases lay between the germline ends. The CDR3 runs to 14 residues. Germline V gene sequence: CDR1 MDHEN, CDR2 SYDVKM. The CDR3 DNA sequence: TGTGCCAGCAGTGGCAGGGGAGACACCGGGGAGCTGTTTTTT. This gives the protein CASSGRGDTGELFF.

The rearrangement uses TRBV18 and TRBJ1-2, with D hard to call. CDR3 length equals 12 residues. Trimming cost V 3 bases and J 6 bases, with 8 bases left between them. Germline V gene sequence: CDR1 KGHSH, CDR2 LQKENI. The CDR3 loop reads CASSPERDGYTF. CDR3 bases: TGTGCCAGCTCACCCGAGAGAGATGGCTACACCTTC. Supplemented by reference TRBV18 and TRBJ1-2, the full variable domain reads NAGVMQNPRHLVRRRGQEARLRCSPMKGHSHVYWYRQLPEEGLKFMVYLQKENIIDESGMPKERFSAEFPKEGPSILRIQQVVRGDSAAYFCASSPERDGYTFGSGTRLTVV.

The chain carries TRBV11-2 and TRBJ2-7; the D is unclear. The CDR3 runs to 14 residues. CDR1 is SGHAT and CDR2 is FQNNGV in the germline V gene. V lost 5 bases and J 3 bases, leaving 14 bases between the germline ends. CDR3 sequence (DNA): TGTGCCAGCAGCCCGACGGATCTAGACTACGAGCAGTACTTC. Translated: CASSPTDLDYEQYF. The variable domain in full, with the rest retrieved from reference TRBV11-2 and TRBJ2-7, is EAGVAQSPRYKIIEKRQSVAFWCNPISGHATLYWYQQILGQGPKLLIQFQNNGVVDDSQLPKDRFSAERLKGVDSTLKIQPAKLEDSAVYLCASSPTDLDYEQYFGPGTRLTVT.

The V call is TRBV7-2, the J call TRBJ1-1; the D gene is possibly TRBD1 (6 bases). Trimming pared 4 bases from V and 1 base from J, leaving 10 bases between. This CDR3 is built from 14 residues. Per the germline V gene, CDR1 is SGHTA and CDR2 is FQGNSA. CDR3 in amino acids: CASSYQGQNTEAFF. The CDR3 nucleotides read TGTGCCAGCAGCTACCAGGGACAGAACACTGAAGCTTTCTTT. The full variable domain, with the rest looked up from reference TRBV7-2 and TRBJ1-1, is GAGVSQSPSNKVTEKGKDVELRCDPISGHTALYWYRQSLGQGLEFLIYFQGNSAPDKSGLPSDRFSAERTGGSVSTLTIQRTQQEDSAVYLCASSYQGQNTEAFFGQGTRLTVV.

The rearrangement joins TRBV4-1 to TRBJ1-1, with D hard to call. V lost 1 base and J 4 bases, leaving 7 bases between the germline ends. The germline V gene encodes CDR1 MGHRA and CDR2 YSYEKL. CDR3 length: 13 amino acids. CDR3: CASSQGWSTEAFF. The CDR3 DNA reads TGCGCCAGCAGCCAAGGGTGGAGCACTGAAGCTTTCTTT.

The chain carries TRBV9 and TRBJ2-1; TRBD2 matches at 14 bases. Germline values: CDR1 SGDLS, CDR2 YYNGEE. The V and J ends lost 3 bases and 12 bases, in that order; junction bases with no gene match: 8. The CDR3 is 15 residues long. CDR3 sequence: CASSAKTSGGARQFF. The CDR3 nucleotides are TGTGCCAGCAGCGCCAAGACTAGCGGGGGGGCTCGGCAGTTCTTC.

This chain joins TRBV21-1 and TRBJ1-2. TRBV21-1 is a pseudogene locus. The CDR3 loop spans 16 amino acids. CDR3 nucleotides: TGTGCCAGCAGCAAACGGGGCGGGGCCGGGGGGTACGGCTACACCTTC. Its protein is CASSKRGGAGGYGYTF.